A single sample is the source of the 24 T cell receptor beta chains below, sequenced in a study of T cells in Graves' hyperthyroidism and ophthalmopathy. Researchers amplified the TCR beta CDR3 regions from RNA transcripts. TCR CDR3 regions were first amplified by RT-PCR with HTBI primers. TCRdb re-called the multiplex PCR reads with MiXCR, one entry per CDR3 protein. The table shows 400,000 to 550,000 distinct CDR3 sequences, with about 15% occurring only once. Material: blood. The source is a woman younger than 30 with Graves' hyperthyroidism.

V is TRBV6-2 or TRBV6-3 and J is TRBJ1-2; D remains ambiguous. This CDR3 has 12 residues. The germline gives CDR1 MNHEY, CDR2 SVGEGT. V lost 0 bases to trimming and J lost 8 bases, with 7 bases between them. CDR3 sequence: CASSYSNSGYTF. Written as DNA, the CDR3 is TGTGCCAGCAGTTACTCTAATAGCGGCTACACCTTC.

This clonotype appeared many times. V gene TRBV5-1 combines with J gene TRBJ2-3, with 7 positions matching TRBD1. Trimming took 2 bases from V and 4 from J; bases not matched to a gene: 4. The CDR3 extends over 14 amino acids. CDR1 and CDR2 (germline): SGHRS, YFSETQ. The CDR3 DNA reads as TGCGCCAGCAGCTTAACAGGGGCTGCAGATACGCAGTATTTT. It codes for CASSLTGAADTQYF.

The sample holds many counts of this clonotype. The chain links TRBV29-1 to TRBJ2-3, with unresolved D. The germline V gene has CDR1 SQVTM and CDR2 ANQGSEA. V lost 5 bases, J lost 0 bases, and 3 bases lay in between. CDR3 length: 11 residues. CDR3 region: CSVSSTDTQYF. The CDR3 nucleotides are TGCAGCGTTTCTAGCACAGATACGCAGTATTTT.

CDR3 nucleotide sequence: TGTGCCAGCAGTCACCGGGACACCGGGGGAGGTCAGCCCCAGCATTTT. The encoded protein is CASSHRDTGGGQPQHF. This chain uses TRBV6-1 with TRBJ1-5, with D possibly being TRBD1 (6 bases). Germline CDR1 and CDR2: MNHNS and SASEGT. Trimming pared 5 bases from V and 6 bases from J, leaving 20 bases between. This CDR3 is 16 amino acids long.

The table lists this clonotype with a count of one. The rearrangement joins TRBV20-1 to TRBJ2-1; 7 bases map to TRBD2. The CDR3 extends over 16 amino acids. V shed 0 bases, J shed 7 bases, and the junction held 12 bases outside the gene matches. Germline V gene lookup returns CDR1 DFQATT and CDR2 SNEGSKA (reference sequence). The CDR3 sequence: CSARDPKRSGENEQFF. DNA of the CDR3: TGCAGTGCTAGAGATCCAAAGAGAAGCGGGGAGAATGAGCAGTTCTTC.

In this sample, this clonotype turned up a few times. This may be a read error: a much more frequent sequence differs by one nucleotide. The CDR3 DNA reads TGTGCCAGCAGTTTAGCTAGCCTCTCTGGAAACGCCATATATTTT. Amino acid sequence: CASSLASLSGNAIYF. The gene calls are TRBV12-3 or TRBV12-4 and TRBJ1-3; no firm D call. The CDR3 has 15 residues.

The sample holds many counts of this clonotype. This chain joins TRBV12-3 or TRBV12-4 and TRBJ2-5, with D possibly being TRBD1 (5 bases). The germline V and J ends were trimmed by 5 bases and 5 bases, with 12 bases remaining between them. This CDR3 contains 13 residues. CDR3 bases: TGTGCCAGCAGTAGACAGCGAGGCGAGACCCAGTACTTC. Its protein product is CASSRQRGETQYF.

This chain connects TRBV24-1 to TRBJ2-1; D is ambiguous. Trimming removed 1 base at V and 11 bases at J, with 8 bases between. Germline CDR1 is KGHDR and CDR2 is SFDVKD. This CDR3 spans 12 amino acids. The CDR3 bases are TGTGCCACCAGTGATTTCTACCAAAAGCAGTTCTTC. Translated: CATSDFYQKQFF.

CDR3 residues: CASSLCGQGGEAFF. In DNA, the CDR3 is TGTGCCAGCAGTTTGTGTGGACAGGGGGGGGAAGCTTTCTTT. V is TRBV12-3 or TRBV12-4 and J is TRBJ1-1; 10 bases map to TRBD1. V shed 3 bases and J 8 bases; nucleotides not matched to a gene: 6. The CDR3 covers 14 residues.

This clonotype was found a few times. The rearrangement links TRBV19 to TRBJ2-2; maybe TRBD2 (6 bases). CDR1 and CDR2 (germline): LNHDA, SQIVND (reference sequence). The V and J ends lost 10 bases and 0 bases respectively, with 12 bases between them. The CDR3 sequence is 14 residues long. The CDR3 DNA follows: TGTGCCACCGGCGGGAATTCGAACACCGGGGAGCTGTTTTTT. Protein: CATGGNSNTGELFF.

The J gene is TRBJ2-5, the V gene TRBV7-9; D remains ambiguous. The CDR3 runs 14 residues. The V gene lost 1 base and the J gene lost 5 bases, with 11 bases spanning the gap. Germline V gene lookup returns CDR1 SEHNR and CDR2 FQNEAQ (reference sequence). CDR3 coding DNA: TGTGCCAGCAGCTTAGTGCCAGGAGCGGAGACCCAGTACTTC. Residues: CASSLVPGAETQYF.

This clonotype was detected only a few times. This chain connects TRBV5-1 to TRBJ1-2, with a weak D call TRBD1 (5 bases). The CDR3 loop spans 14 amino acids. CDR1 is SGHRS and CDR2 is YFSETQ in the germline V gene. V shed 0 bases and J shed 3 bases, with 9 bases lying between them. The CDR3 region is CASSLAVGDYGYTF. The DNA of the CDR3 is TGCGCCAGCAGCTTGGCCGTAGGGGACTATGGCTACACCTTC. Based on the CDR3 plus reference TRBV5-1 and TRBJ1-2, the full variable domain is KAGVTQTPRYLIKTRGQQVTLSCSPISGHRSVSWYQQTPGQGLQFLFEYFSETQRNKGNFPGRFSGRQFSNSRSEMNVSTLELGDSALYLCASSLAVGDYGYTFGSGTRLTVV.

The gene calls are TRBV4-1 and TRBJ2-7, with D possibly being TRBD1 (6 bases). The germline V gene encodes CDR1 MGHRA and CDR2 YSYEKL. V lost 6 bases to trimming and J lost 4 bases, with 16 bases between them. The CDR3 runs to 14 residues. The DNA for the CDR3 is TGCGCCAGCAGTCAATTACAGGGTAGGTACGAGCAGTACGTC. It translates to CASSQLQGRYEQYV.

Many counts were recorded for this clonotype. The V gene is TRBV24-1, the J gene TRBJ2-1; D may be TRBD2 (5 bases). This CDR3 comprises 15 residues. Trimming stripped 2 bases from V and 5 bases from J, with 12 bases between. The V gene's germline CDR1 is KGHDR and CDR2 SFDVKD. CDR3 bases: TGTGCCACCAGTGATTCATTCGGGGTCGACAATGAGCAGTTCTTC. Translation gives CATSDSFGVDNEQFF.

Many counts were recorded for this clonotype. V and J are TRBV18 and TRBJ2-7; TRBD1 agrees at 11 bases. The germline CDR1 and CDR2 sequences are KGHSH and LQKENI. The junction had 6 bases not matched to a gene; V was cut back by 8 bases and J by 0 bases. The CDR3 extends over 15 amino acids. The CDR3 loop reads CASSPGTGGSYEQYF. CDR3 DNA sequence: TGTGCCAGCAGTCCCGGGACAGGGGGCTCCTACGAGCAGTACTTC.

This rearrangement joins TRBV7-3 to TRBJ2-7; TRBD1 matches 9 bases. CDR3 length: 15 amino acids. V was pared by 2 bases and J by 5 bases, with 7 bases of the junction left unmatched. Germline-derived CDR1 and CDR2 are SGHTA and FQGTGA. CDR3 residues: CASSLVGQGRHEQYF. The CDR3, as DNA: TGTGCCAGCAGCTTAGTGGGACAGGGAAGGCACGAGCAGTACTTC.

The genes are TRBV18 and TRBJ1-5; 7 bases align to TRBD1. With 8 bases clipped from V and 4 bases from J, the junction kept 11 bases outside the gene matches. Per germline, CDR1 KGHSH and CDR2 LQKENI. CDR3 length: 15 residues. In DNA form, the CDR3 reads TGTGCCAGCCGACAGGGCGCGTTTGGAAATCAGCCCCAGCATTTT. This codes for CASRQGAFGNQPQHF.

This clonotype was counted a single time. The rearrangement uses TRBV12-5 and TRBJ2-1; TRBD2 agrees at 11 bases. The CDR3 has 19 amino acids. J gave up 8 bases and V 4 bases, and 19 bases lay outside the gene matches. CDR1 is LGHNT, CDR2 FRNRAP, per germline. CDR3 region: CASGSNQKHSGRVRHEQFF. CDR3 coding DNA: TGTGCTAGTGGTTCAAATCAAAAACATAGCGGGAGGGTTCGGCATGAGCAGTTCTTC. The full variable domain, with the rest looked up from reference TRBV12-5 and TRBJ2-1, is DARVTQTPRHKVTEMGQEVTMRCQPILGHNTVFWYRQTMMQGLELLAYFRNRAPLDDSGMPKDRFSAEMPDATLATLKIQPSEPRDSAVYFCASGSNQKHSGRVRHEQFFGPGTRLTVL.

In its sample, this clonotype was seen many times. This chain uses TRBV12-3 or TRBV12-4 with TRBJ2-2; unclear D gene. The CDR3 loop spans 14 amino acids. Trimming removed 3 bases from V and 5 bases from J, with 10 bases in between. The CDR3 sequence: CASSLGRRTGELFF. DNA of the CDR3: TGTGCCAGCAGTTTGGGCCGGCGGACCGGGGAGCTGTTTTTT.

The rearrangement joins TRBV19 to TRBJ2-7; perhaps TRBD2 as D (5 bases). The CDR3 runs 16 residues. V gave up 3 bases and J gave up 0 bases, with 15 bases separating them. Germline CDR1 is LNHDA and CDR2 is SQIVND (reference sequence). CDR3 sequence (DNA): TGTGCCAGTAGTATCGCCACTAGAAAAAGCTCCTACGAGCAGTACTTC. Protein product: CASSIATRKSSYEQYF.

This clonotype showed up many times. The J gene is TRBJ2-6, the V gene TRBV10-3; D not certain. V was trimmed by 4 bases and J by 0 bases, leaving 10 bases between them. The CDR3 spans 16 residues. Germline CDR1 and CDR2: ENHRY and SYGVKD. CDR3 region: CAISGLLTSGANVLTF. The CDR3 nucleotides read TGTGCCATCAGTGGTCTTCTTACCTCTGGGGCCAACGTCCTGACTTTC.

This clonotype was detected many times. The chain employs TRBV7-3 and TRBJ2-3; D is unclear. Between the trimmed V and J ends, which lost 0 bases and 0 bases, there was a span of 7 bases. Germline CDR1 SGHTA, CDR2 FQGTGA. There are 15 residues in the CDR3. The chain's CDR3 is CASSLTATSTDTQYF. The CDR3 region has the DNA TGTGCCAGCAGCTTAACGGCGACTAGCACAGATACGCAGTATTTT. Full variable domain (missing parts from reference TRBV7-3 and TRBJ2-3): GAGVSQTPSNKVTEKGKYVELRCDPISGHTALYWYRQSLGQGPEFLIYFQGTGAADDSGLPNDRFFAVRPEGSVSTLKIQRTERGDSAVYLCASSLTATSTDTQYFGPGTRLTVL.

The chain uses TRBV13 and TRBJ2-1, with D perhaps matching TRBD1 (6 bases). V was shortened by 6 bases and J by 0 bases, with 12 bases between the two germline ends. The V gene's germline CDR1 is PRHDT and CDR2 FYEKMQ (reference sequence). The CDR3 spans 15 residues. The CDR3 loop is CASRPQGSSYNEQFF. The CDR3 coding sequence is TGTGCCAGCAGACCTCAGGGGAGCTCCTACAATGAGCAGTTCTTC.

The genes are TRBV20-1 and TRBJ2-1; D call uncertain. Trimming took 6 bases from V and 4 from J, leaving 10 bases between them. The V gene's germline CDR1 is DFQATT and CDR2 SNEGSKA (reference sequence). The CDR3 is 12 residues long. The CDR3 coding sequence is TGCAGTGCAGAAATTGTTTACAATGAGCAGTTCTTC. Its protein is CSAEIVYNEQFF.